This T cell receptor beta chain was identified during a study of blood T cell repertoires in COVID-19. Profiling relied on immunoSEQ multiplex PCR, and the TCRdb table lists in-frame clones only, not all of them. The repertoire holds about 200,000 clones, with about 82% as singletons. CDR1 is GTSNPN and CDR2 is SVGIG in the germline V gene (reference sequence). V lost 0 bases and J lost 6, with 8 bases in between. The CDR3 sequence is 13 residues long. The specimen sequenced was PBMCs or T cells enriched from blood (not recorded which). This clonotype originated in a man aged 35 to 55 with acute COVID-19. The chain links TRBV30 to TRBJ1-4; no clear D gene. In nucleotides, the CDR3 is TGTGCCTGGAGTGTAGCGGACCATGAAAAACTGTTTTTT. Its protein is CAWSVADHEKLFF.